In its sample, the clone carrying this T cell receptor beta chain was seen a few times. Using a J-beta primer mix together with a sample-barcoded 5' primer, a second PCR was run for roughly 7 to 11 cycles. TCRdb ran MiXCR on the 5' RACE reads and lists one entry per CDR3 protein. The repertoire consists of hundreds of thousands of distinct CDR3 sequences, with more than 25% occurring once and the leading ten covering approximately 15%. This record belongs to a study of blood T cells in healthy people across ages. The ends were cut back, 4 bases at V and 4 bases at J, with 14 bases in the middle. The CDR3 runs 14 residues. Germline values: CDR1 SGHRS, CDR2 YFSETQ.

Sequences were obtained from blood. The chain recombines TRBV5-1 with TRBJ2-5, with a tentative D call TRBD2 (6 bases). The sequence was obtained from a woman older than 75 in good health. The CDR3 nucleotides read TGCGCCAGCAGCACCCGAGCGGGCCCAGAGACCCAGTACTTC. The encoded protein is CASSTRAGPETQYF.